This T cell receptor beta chain was observed in a study of neurological immune-mediated disorders. Looked up from germline, CDR1 is SGHVS and CDR2 is FQNEAQ. The germline V and J ends were trimmed by 8 bases and 4 bases, with 17 bases remaining between them. This CDR3 spans 15 amino acids. This clonotype has ten or more counts. One entry per CDR3 protein results from TCRdb running MiXCR on the 5' RACE reads. In the table there are about 65,000 distinct CDR3 sequences, approximately 4.2% of which are singletons. The clonotype was recovered from a man in his fifties with multiple sclerosis. The sample consisted of PBMCs. The chain links TRBV7-8 to TRBJ2-2; maybe TRBD2 (6 bases). The CDR3 bases are TGTGCCAGCGCGGGAAACAGGAAACTCACCGGGGAGCTGTTTTTT. Translation: CASAGNRKLTGELFF.